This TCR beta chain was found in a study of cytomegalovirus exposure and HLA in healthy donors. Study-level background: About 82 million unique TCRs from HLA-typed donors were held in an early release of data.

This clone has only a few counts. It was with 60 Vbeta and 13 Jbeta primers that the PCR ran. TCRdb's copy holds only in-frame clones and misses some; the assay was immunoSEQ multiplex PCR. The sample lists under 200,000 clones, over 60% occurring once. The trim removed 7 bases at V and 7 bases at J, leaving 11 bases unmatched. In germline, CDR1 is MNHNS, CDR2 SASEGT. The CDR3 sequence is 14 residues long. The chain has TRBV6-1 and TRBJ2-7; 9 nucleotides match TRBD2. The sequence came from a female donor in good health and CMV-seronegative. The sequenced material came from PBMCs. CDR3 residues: CASKPQRGAGEQYF. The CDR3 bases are TGTGCCAGCAAGCCCCAGCGGGGGGCGGGGGAGCAGTACTTC.